The 13 T cell receptor beta chains below come from one sample, sequenced in a study of shared clonotypes between healthy human individuals (dated by TCRdb to 2020 to 2021). Library prep was done by the immunoSEQ multiplex PCR assay. The immuneACCESS repertoire file appears here via TCRdb, limited to in-frame rearrangements. These files lack a portion of the clones; in checked studies, under half of the deficit traces to unresolved V genes, and the cause of the others is not known. The sample profile shows about 1,800,000 clones; roughly 94% of them were found once. More than 0.95% of the sample goes to the ten largest clones. CD8 naive samples consisted of CD45RO-negative cells that were positively selected for CCR7, yielding a CD45RA+CCR7+ population without TemRA cells. Sequenced input: naive CD8+ T cells sorted from blood. Sample cell subset or site, as interpreted from the label and publication: CD45RA+CCR7+. The origin of the receptors is a man aged 18 to 29 in good health.

The chain carries TRBV27 and TRBJ2-2; possible D gene TRBD2, 6 bases. Germline CDR1 and CDR2: MNHEY and SMNVEV (reference sequence). The CDR3 is made up of 15 amino acids. Trimming cost V 4 bases and J 4 bases, with 13 bases left between them. The CDR3 DNA follows: TGTGCCAGCAGTTATCTAGCGCTTAGCACCGGGGAGCTGTTTTTT. Translating it yields CASSYLALSTGELFF.

V and J are TRBV5-1 and TRBJ2-5; no clear D. The CDR3 loop spans 13 amino acids. Per the germline V gene, CDR1 is SGHRS and CDR2 is YFSETQ. Deletions cut 0 bases from V and 5 bases from J, with 8 bases between. CDR3 sequence reads: CASSLGGYETQYF. The CDR3 DNA reads as TGCGCCAGCAGCTTGGGCGGCTACGAGACCCAGTACTTC. Combining the CDR3 with reference TRBV5-1 and TRBJ2-5 gives the whole variable domain KAGVTQTPRYLIKTRGQQVTLSCSPISGHRSVSWYQQTPGQGLQFLFEYFSETQRNKGNFPGRFSGRQFSNSRSEMNVSTLELGDSALYLCASSLGGYETQYFGPGTRLLVL.

The rearrangement joins TRBV5-8 to TRBJ2-7; 7 nucleotides match TRBD2. Germline trimming cut 0 bases from V and 0 bases from J; bases unmatched to any gene: 6. The CDR3 has 16 residues. Germline loops: CDR1 SGHTS, CDR2 YDEGEE. The CDR3 protein is CASSLAGTTISYEQYF. CDR3 bases: TGTGCCAGCAGCTTGGCCGGGACTACCATCTCCTACGAGCAGTACTTC.

The J gene is TRBJ1-2, the V gene TRBV6-1; D is unresolved. Trimming shortened V by 2 bases and J by 4 bases, and 8 bases separated the two germline ends. This CDR3 has 13 residues. The V gene's germline CDR1 is MNHNS and CDR2 SASEGT. The CDR3 loop reads CASSEFSGYGYTF. CDR3 DNA sequence: TGTGCCAGCAGTGAATTCTCGGGCTATGGCTACACCTTC.

This sequence joins TRBV6-5 and TRBJ2-4, with a weak D call TRBD1 (6 bases). CDR1 is MNHEY, CDR2 SVGAGI, per germline. The ends were cut back, 0 bases at V and 8 bases at J, with 14 bases in the middle. This CDR3 region has 15 residues. The CDR3 region has the DNA TGTGCCAGCAGTTACTCGCCAGGGGCCGGGGACATTCAGTACTTC. This encodes CASSYSPGAGDIQYF.

J is TRBJ2-1 and V is TRBV6-5; 13 nucleotides align to TRBD2. CDR1 is MNHEY and CDR2 is SVGAGI in the germline V gene. V was pared by 5 bases and J by 8 bases, with 3 bases of the junction left unmatched. This CDR3 has 14 residues. The CDR3 DNA is TGTGCCAGCAGTAATGGACTAGCGGGGGATGAGCAGTTCTTC. Its protein product is CASSNGLAGDEQFF.

The CDR3 region has the DNA TGTGCCAGCAGTTACTCTCCCGGGGCTGGGGCCAACGTCCTGACTTTC. Amino acids: CASSYSPGAGANVLTF. The gene calls are TRBV6-5 and TRBJ2-6, with D possibly matching TRBD2 (5 bases). The V and J ends lost 0 bases and 2 bases respectively, with 8 bases between them. Germline assignment: CDR1 MNHEY and CDR2 SVGAGI. The CDR3 contains 16 residues.

The chain carries TRBV29-1 and TRBJ2-7; tentative D call: TRBD2 (6 bases). Trimming left V 4 bases short and J 0 bases short, with 13 bases between. The CDR3 consists of 14 residues. Germline V CDR1 and CDR2: SQVTM, ANQGSEA. The CDR3 loop reads CSVVPPGVSYEQYF. In DNA form, the CDR3 reads TGCAGCGTTGTGCCGCCGGGGGTCTCCTACGAGCAGTACTTC.

A single count supports this clone. The rearrangement joins TRBV10-1 to TRBJ2-7, with 7 bases identical to TRBD1. The CDR3 runs 15 residues. Trimming removed 6 bases from V and 7 bases from J; junction bases left unmatched: 15. Germline V gene data show CDR1 as WNHNN and CDR2 as SYGVQD (reference sequence). The chain's CDR3 is CASREETGQVREQYF. The CDR3 bases are TGCGCCAGCAGAGAGGAGACAGGGCAAGTTAGAGAGCAGTACTTC.

The chain couples TRBV10-3 to TRBJ1-1; D gene uncertain. Germline loops: CDR1 ENHRY, CDR2 SYGVKD. The CDR3 spans 16 residues. Trimming cost V 0 bases and J 6 bases, with 17 bases left between them. The CDR3 coding sequence is TGTGCCATCAGTGAGTCCCTGGCGAGGGAAGAGTCTGAAGCTTTCTTT. Amino acid sequence: CAISESLAREESEAFF.

The chain is built from TRBV7-9 and TRBJ2-6; 10 bases map to TRBD1. The CDR3 is 18 amino acids. The V gene end was trimmed by 5 bases and the J gene end by 0 bases; junction bases not matched to a gene: 7. Germline CDR1 and CDR2: SEHNR and FQNEAQ (reference sequence). The CDR3, as DNA: TGTGCCAGCAGCCCCCGGGACAGGGGCCTCTCTGGGGCCAACGTCCTGACTTTC. The encoded protein is CASSPRDRGLSGANVLTF.

This chain joins TRBV2 and TRBJ2-7, with D possibly being TRBD2 (6 bases). Between the trimmed V and J ends, which lost 7 bases and 3 bases, there was a span of 19 bases. This CDR3 comprises 15 residues. In germline, CDR1 is SNHLY, CDR2 FYNNEI. DNA for the CDR3: TGTGCCAGCACCGAAACCTGGGACTCAAACTACGAGCAGTACTTC. Translated: CASTETWDSNYEQYF.

The V call is TRBV5-4, the J call TRBJ2-2, with D possibly being TRBD2 (5 bases). The CDR3 runs to 14 residues. Germline V gene data show CDR1 as SGHNT and CDR2 as YYREEE (reference sequence). Trimming took off 0 bases at V and 5 bases at J, with 8 bases between the two ends. The CDR3 DNA reads TGTGCCAGCAGCTTGGCCGGGAAAACCGGGGAGCTGTTTTTT. It translates to CASSLAGKTGELFF. Full variable domain (outside the CDR3, taken from reference TRBV5-4 and TRBJ2-2): ETGVTQSPTHLIKTRGQQVTLRCSSQSGHNTVSWYQQALGQGPQFIFQYYREEENGRGNFPPRFSGLQFPNYSSELNVNALELDDSALYLCASSLAGKTGELFFGEGSRLTVL.